The clone carrying this T cell receptor beta chain appeared a few times. The germline CDR1 and CDR2 sequences are SGDLS and YYNGEE. V was clipped by 0 bases and J by 12 bases, with 22 bases between them. The CDR3 runs to 16 residues. cDNA reverse transcribed from extracted RNA served as the sequencing template. Method: immunoSEQ multiplex PCR; TCRdb's copy keeps in-frame clones and lacks some. The table lists around 110,000 clones, about three fifths of them singletons. This sample was included in a study of CD8+ T cells in alopecia areata. Sample treatment: oral pan-JAK inhibitor, 5-10 mg twice daily.

The receptor was isolated from a human donor with alopecia areata. The chain recombines TRBV9 with TRBJ2-4; the D call may be TRBD1 or TRBD2 (5 bases each). Sequenced material: CD8+ T cells sorted from blood, taken at week 24, from a patient treated with tofacitinib. The CDR3 sequence is CASSVEGTSPRDYQYF. CDR3 DNA sequence: TGTGCCAGCAGCGTAGAAGGGACCAGCCCGAGGGATTATCAGTACTTC.